The 26 T cell receptor beta chains below all came from one sample that was sequenced in a study of T-cell reconstitution after alpha-beta-depleted transplantation in children. As it was prepared, the TCRbeta library received unique molecular identifiers. TCRdb reprocessed the PCR reads via MiXCR and lists one record per CDR3 protein. Among around 380,000 distinct CDR3 sequences, around 9.9% were seen once, and the ten largest hold roughly 5%. Material: PBMCs from the stem cell graft donor, obtained from the stem cell graft. The source of these receptors is a human donor who donated a stem cell graft to a child with acute myeloid leukemia.

This clonotype was seen at least ten times. This rearrangement joins TRBV12-3 or TRBV12-4 to TRBJ2-1; 9 bases are a match to TRBD2. V shed 6 bases and J 8 bases; nucleotides not matched to a gene: 11. The CDR3 length is 15 residues. The CDR3: CASSGGGLAPHEQFF. In DNA form, the CDR3 reads TGTGCCAGCAGCGGGGGGGGACTAGCCCCACATGAGCAGTTCTTC.

This clonotype has a handful of counts. The CDR3 nucleotides are TGTGCCAGCAGCTTGAGCTCTACTAGCGGGGGGGCGACAGATACGCAGTATTTT. It specifies CASSLSSTSGGATDTQYF. The chain carries TRBV11-1 and TRBJ2-3; 13 nucleotides match TRBD2. There are 18 residues in the CDR3. After removal of 3 bases from V and 3 bases from J, the junction contained 9 bases not matched to a gene. The germline V gene encodes CDR1 SGHAT and CDR2 FQDESV (reference sequence).

This clonotype has a count of ten or more. This chain connects TRBV5-1 to TRBJ2-3; the D is unclear. V lost 1 base and J lost 4, with 10 bases in between. This CDR3 spans 14 amino acids. CDR1 and CDR2 (germline): SGHRS, YFSETQ. CDR3 DNA sequence: TGCGCCAGCAGCTTGAGGTCATCAGCAGATACGCAGTATTTT. Its translation: CASSLRSSADTQYF.

This chain uses TRBV2 with TRBJ1-1, with D possibly being TRBD1 (6 bases). The germline V and J ends were trimmed by 7 bases and 1 base, with 13 bases remaining between them. This CDR3 region has 14 residues. The germline V gene encodes CDR1 SNHLY and CDR2 FYNNEI. CDR3: CASKSPGQNTEAFF. In DNA form, the CDR3 reads TGTGCCAGCAAGTCCCCGGGACAGAACACTGAAGCTTTCTTT.

This clonotype was picked up many times. This chain uses TRBV12-3 or TRBV12-4 with TRBJ1-1, with D possibly matching TRBD1 (6 bases). The V and J ends lost 6 bases and 0 bases respectively, with 11 bases between them. This CDR3 region has 14 residues. CDR3 sequence (DNA): TGTGCCAGCAGCTTGCAGGGGATGAACACTGAAGCTTTCTTT. Protein product: CASSLQGMNTEAFF.

This chain uses TRBV27 with TRBJ2-5; TRBD2 aligns across 8 bases. The CDR3 consists of 16 residues. Germline V gene lookup returns CDR1 MNHEY and CDR2 SMNVEV (reference sequence). Unmatched junction bases numbered 8, after V lost 0 bases and J lost 5 bases. The CDR3 loop is CASSLSLGGVRETQYF. In DNA, the CDR3 is TGTGCCAGCAGTTTATCTCTCGGGGGGGTACGGGAGACCCAGTACTTC.

V is TRBV6-5 and J is TRBJ2-5; TRBD1 matches at 11 bases. The V gene's germline CDR1 is MNHEY and CDR2 SVGAGI. The length of the CDR3 is 15 residues. The ends lost 0 bases at V and 4 bases at J; junction bases unmatched: 1. The CDR3 region is CASSYSDRGRETQYF. The CDR3 DNA reads as TGTGCCAGCAGTTACTCGGACAGGGGGCGAGAGACCCAGTACTTC.

V and J are TRBV9 and TRBJ2-1; D is perhaps TRBD1 (6 bases). The CDR3 runs 13 residues. CDR1 SGDLS and CDR2 YYNGEE come from the germline V gene. V was cut by 4 bases and J by 5 bases, with 10 bases left in between. CDR3 nucleotides: TGTGCCAGCAGCAACCACAGGGACAATGAGCAGTTCTTC. Protein product: CASSNHRDNEQFF. Supplemented by reference TRBV9 and TRBJ2-1, the full variable domain reads DSGVTQTPKHLITATGQRVTLRCSPRSGDLSVYWYQQSLDQGLQFLIQYYNGEERAKGNILERFSAQQFPDLHSELNLSSLELGDSALYFCASSNHRDNEQFFGPGTRLTVL.

The rearrangement joins TRBV20-1 to TRBJ1-1, with D uncertain. V was clipped by 3 bases and J by 1 base, with 18 bases between them. Per germline, CDR1 DFQATT and CDR2 SNEGSKA (reference sequence). This CDR3 comprises 16 residues. The chain's CDR3 is CSASPPPGSENTEAFF. CDR3 in DNA: TGCAGTGCTAGCCCCCCGCCTGGTTCAGAGAACACTGAAGCTTTCTTT.

This chain links TRBV28 with TRBJ2-3; D might be TRBD2 (5 bases). CDR1 MDHEN and CDR2 SYDVKM come from the germline V gene. This CDR3 has 15 residues. Trimming took off 6 bases at V and 1 base at J, with 14 bases between the two ends. The CDR3 DNA reads TGTGCCAGCAGCTACCCGCAGAGGGGCACAGATACGCAGTATTTT. Its protein product is CASSYPQRGTDTQYF.

In its sample, this clonotype was seen many times. This chain joins TRBV5-5 and TRBJ2-1; a possible D gene is TRBD1 (6 bases). The CDR3 is 15 amino acids. Germline V gene sequence: CDR1 SGHKS, CDR2 YYEKEE (reference sequence). V shed 3 bases and J shed 6 bases, with 16 bases lying between them. The CDR3 nucleotides are TGTGCCAGCAGCTGGGGGCCAGGGGACCTCAATGAGCAGTTCTTC. Amino acids: CASSWGPGDLNEQFF.

This clonotype was recorded a few times. The genes are TRBV27 and TRBJ1-4; tentative D call: TRBD1 (6 bases). The ends were cut back, 0 bases at V and 3 bases at J, with 17 bases in the middle. The CDR3 totals 18 residues. Germline CDR1 reads MNHEY; CDR2 reads SMNVEV (reference sequence). CDR3 loop: CASSLSPPLQGPNEKLFF. CDR3 DNA: TGTGCCAGCAGTTTATCGCCCCCTCTACAGGGACCTAATGAAAAACTGTTTTTT.

This clonotype was picked up a small number of times. The chain has TRBV7-2 and TRBJ1-5; TRBD1 is a possible D gene (6 bases). The CDR3 has 15 residues. The V and J ends lost 1 base and 8 bases respectively, with 15 bases between them. The V gene's germline CDR1 is SGHTA and CDR2 FQGNSA. The CDR3 spells CASSLGQGTREPQHF. Here the CDR3 DNA reads TGTGCCAGCAGCTTAGGGCAGGGGACGCGGGAGCCCCAGCATTTT.

The chain employs TRBV6-4 and TRBJ2-1; 7 nucleotides align to TRBD2. J lost 4 bases, V lost 6 bases, and 6 bases had no gene match. The CDR3 is 14 residues long. The germline gives CDR1 MRHNA, CDR2 SNTAGT. The CDR3 reads CASSRTSEYNEQFF. The CDR3 bases are TGTGCCAGCAGCAGAACTAGCGAATACAATGAGCAGTTCTTC.

V usage is TRBV30 and J usage is TRBJ2-1; 9 nucleotides align to TRBD2. CDR3 length equals 14 residues. The germline V gene encodes CDR1 GTSNPN and CDR2 SVGIG (reference sequence). The V segment lost 0 bases and the J segment 6 bases; nucleotides outside the gene matches: 3. For the CDR3, the DNA is TGTGCCTGGAGTGTATCTAGCGGGGTCAATGAGCAGTTCTTC. This gives the protein CAWSVSSGVNEQFF.

This clonotype was recorded many times. The chain has TRBV10-3 and TRBJ2-1, with D uncertain. The CDR3 covers 11 residues. Per germline, CDR1 ENHRY and CDR2 SYGVKD. The V end was cut by 3 bases, the J end by 8 bases, with 5 bases between. CDR3 in DNA: TGTGCCATCAGTGAATTCGATGAGCAGTTCTTC. As protein: CAISEFDEQFF.

The gene calls are TRBV5-1 and TRBJ2-5, with 7 bases matching TRBD2. V shed 2 bases and J 5 bases; nucleotides not matched to a gene: 9. The CDR3 runs to 15 residues. The germline V gene encodes CDR1 SGHRS and CDR2 YFSETQ. The CDR3 DNA sequence: TGCGCCAGCAGCTTAGAGGGAGGGAAGAGTGAGACCCAGTACTTC. Protein product: CASSLEGGKSETQYF.

Details on this clonotype: Sequence at one end of the junction differs from germline and may be a read error. The chain combines TRBV12-3 or TRBV12-4 with TRBJ2-5, with TRBD2 as a possible D gene (5 bases). There are 18 residues in the CDR3. The CDR3 DNA is TGTGCCTGCAGTTTAGGCGGTGGTAGCGCCCGCTCGTGGGAGACCCAGTACTTC. Encoded protein: CACSLGGGSARSWETQYF.

Only a few counts were recorded for this clonotype. V and J are TRBV9 and TRBJ2-2; D is possibly TRBD2 (7 bases). From germline, CDR1 is SGDLS and CDR2 YYNGEE. CDR3 length: 15 amino acids. V lost 0 bases and J lost 7, with 13 bases in between. The CDR3 reads CASSVAGGPVGELFF. CDR3 nucleotide sequence: TGTGCCAGCAGCGTAGCCGGGGGGCCTGTCGGGGAGCTGTTTTTT.

This clonotype was detected ten times or more. This chain links TRBV20-1 with TRBJ1-1; D call uncertain. Germline lookup yields CDR1 DFQATT and CDR2 SNEGSKA (reference sequence). The CDR3 extends over 12 amino acids. V dropped 0 bases and J dropped 0 bases, with 2 bases sitting between them. For the CDR3, the DNA is TGCAGTGCTAGAGATATGAACACTGAAGCTTTCTTT. Amino acids: CSARDMNTEAFF.

At least ten counts were recorded for this clonotype. The chain is built from TRBV11-2 and TRBJ2-1; possible D gene TRBD2, 6 bases. CDR3 length: 16 amino acids. Germline loops: CDR1 SGHAT, CDR2 FQNNGV. Trimming stripped 5 bases from V and 2 bases from J, with 16 bases between. CDR3 loop: CASSRHGGGTYNEQFF. The DNA for the CDR3 is TGTGCCAGCAGCCGTCACGGGGGTGGAACCTACAATGAGCAGTTCTTC.

In this sample, this clonotype turned up many times. The V gene is TRBV20-1, the J gene TRBJ1-2; 8 bases are a match to TRBD1. The ends lost 0 bases at V and 4 bases at J; junction bases unmatched: 10. Germline V gives CDR1 DFQATT, CDR2 SNEGSKA (reference sequence). The CDR3 sequence is 16 residues long. CDR3 in amino acids: CSARDVVRQGFYGYTF. CDR3 in DNA: TGCAGTGCTAGAGATGTAGTGAGACAGGGGTTCTATGGCTACACCTTC.

The chain uses TRBV6-5 and TRBJ1-1, with D hard to call. This CDR3 is built from 13 residues. Trimming took 5 bases from V and 5 from J, leaving 12 bases between them. Per the germline V gene, CDR1 is MNHEY and CDR2 is SVGAGI. The CDR3 DNA is TGTGCCAGCAGTCGCGCCAGGCGGACTGAAGCTTTCTTT. This gives the protein CASSRARRTEAFF.

This clonotype has just a few counts. The J gene is TRBJ2-6, the V gene TRBV7-3, with a tentative D call TRBD2 (7 bases). The CDR3 runs to 17 residues. V gave up 5 bases and J gave up 3 bases, with 17 bases separating them. CDR1 and CDR2 from the germline V gene are SGHTA and FQGTGA. CDR3 loop: CASSRLGGGGGANVLTF. In DNA, the CDR3 is TGTGCCAGCAGCCGACTGGGCGGGGGCGGTGGGGCCAACGTCCTGACTTTC.

This clonotype was seen a few times. J is TRBJ1-2 and V is TRBV6-6; D is unresolved. Trimming cost V 3 bases and J 2 bases, with 7 bases left between them. This CDR3 is 13 amino acids long. The germline CDR1 and CDR2 sequences are MNHNY and SVGAGI (reference sequence). In DNA, the CDR3 is TGTGCCAGCAGTTATTCCGTGAACTATGGCTACACCTTC. It codes for CASSYSVNYGYTF.

This chain uses TRBV6-1 with TRBJ1-5; D call uncertain. This CDR3 has 13 residues. Germline V gene sequence: CDR1 MNHNS, CDR2 SASEGT. Trimming pared 6 bases from V and 0 bases from J, leaving 6 bases between. The CDR3 DNA reads TGTGCCAGCAGCACAGTTAGCAATCAGCCCCAGCATTTT. Amino acid sequence: CASSTVSNQPQHF.